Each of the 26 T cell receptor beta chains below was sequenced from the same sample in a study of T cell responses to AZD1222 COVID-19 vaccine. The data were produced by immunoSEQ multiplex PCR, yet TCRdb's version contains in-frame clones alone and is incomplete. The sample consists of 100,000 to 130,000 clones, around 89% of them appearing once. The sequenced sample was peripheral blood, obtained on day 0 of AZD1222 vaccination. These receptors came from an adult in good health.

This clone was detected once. CDR3 bases: TGCGCCAGCAGCGCCGGGGAGGGTGTGGGCAATCAGCCCCAGCATTTT. Amino acid sequence: CASSAGEGVGNQPQHF. The chain employs TRBV5-1 and TRBJ1-5, with D unresolved. The length of the CDR3 is 16 residues. Trimming took off 4 bases at V and 2 bases at J, with 16 bases between the two ends. Germline values: CDR1 SGHRS, CDR2 YFSETQ.

CDR3 DNA: TGTGCCACCAGCAGAGAACGAGCAGGGAGGAATACGCAGTATTTT. Encoded protein: CATSRERAGRNTQYF. The chain uses TRBV15 and TRBJ2-3; D may be TRBD2 (6 bases). The germline V and J ends were trimmed by 0 bases and 7 bases, with 14 bases remaining between them. The CDR3 has 15 residues. The V gene's germline CDR1 is LNHNV and CDR2 YYDKDF (reference sequence).

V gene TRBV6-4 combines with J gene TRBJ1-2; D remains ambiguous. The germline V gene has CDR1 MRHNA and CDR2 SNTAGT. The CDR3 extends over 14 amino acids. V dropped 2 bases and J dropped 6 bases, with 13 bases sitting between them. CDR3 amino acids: CASSDGPRGNGYTF. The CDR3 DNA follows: TGTGCCAGCAGTGACGGGCCCCGGGGAAATGGCTACACCTTC.

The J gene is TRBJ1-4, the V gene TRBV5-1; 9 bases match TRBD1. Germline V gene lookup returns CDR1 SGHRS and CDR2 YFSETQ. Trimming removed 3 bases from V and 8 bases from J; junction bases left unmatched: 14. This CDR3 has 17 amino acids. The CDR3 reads CASSSPRLQGAEEKLFF. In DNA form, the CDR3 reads TGCGCCAGCAGCTCCCCTAGATTACAGGGGGCCGAAGAAAAACTGTTTTTT.

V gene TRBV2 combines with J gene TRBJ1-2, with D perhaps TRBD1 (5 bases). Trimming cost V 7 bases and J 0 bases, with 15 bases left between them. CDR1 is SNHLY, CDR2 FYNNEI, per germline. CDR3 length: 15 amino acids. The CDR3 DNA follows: TGTGCCAGCACCGGGGCGGCGTTCTCTAACTATGGCTACACCTTC. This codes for CASTGAAFSNYGYTF.

The CDR3 is CASSFTGTGGIQYF. CDR3 sequence (DNA): TGTGCCAGCAGTTTTACCGGGACAGGGGGCATTCAGTACTTC. The V gene is TRBV6-5, the J gene TRBJ2-4, with 11 bases aligning to TRBD1. Germline V gene lookup returns CDR1 MNHEY and CDR2 SVGAGI. This CDR3 is built from 14 residues. V lost 4 bases to trimming and J lost 9 bases; unmatched junction nucleotides: 5.

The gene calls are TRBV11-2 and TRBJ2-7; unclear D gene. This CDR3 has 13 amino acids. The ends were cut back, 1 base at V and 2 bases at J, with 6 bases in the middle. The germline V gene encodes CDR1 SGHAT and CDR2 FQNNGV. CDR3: CASSLGGTYEQYF. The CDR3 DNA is TGTGCCAGCAGCTTAGGCGGAACCTACGAGCAGTACTTC.

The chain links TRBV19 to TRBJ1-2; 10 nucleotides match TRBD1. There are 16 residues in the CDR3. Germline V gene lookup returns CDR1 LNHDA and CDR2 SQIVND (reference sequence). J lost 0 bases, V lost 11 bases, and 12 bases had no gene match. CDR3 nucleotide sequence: TGTGCCTCCTGGGGCTGGACAGGGGGTTCTAACTATGGCTACACCTTC. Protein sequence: CASWGWTGGSNYGYTF. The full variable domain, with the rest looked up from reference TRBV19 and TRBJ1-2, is DGGITQSPKYLFRKEGQNVTLSCEQNLNHDAMYWYRQDPGQGLRLIYYSQIVNDFQKGDIAEGYSVSREKKESFPLTVTSAQKNPTAFYLCASWGWTGGSNYGYTFGSGTRLTVV.

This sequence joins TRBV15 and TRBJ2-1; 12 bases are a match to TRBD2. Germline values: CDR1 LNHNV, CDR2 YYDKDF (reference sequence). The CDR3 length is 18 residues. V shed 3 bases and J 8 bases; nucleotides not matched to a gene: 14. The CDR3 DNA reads TGTGCCACCAGCAGCCAAATGGGAATACTAGCGGGAGGTGATGAGCAGTTCTTC. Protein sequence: CATSSQMGILAGGDEQFF.

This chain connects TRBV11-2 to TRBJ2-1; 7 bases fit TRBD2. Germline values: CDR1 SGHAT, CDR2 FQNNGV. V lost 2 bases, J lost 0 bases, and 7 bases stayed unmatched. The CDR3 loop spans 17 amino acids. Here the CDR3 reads CASSLREGTSSYNEQFF. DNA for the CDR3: TGTGCCAGCAGCTTAAGGGAGGGGACCAGCTCCTACAATGAGCAGTTCTTC.

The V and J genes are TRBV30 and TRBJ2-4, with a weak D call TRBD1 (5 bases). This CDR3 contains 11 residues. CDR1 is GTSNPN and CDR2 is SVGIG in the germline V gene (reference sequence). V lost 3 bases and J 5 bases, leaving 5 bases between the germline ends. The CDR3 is CAWRTENIQYF. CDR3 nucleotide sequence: TGTGCCTGGAGGACAGAAAACATTCAGTACTTC.

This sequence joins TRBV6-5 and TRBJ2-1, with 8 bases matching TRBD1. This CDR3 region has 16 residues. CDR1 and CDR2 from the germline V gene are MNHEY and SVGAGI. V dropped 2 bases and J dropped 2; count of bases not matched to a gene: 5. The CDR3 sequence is CASSYTGTGTYNEQFF. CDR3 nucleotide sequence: TGTGCCAGCAGTTACACCGGGACAGGTACCTACAATGAGCAGTTCTTC.

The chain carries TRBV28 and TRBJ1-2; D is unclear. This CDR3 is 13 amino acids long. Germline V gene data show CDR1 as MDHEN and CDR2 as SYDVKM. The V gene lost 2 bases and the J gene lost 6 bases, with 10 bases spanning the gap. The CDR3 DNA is TGTGCCAGCAGTTTAGGATCCGGGAATGGCTACACCTTC. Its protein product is CASSLGSGNGYTF.

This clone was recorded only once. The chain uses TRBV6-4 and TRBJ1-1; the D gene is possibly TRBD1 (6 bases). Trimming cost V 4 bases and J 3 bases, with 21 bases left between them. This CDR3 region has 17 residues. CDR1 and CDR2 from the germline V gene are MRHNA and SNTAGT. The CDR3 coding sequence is TGTGCCAGCAGTGGGGACTTTAGGGGGGCTGGGGACACTGAAGCTTTCTTT. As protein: CASSGDFRGAGDTEAFF.

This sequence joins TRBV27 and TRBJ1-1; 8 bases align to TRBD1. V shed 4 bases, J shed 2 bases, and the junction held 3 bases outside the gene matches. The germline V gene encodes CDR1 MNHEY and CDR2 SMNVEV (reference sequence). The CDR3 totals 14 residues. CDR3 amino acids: CASSSGQGNTEAFF. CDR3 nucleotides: TGTGCCAGCAGTTCCGGACAGGGCAACACTGAAGCTTTCTTT.

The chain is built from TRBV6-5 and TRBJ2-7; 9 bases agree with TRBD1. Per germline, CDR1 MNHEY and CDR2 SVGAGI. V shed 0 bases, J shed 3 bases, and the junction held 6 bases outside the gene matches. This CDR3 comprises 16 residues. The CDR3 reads CASSYSLRDRVYEQYF. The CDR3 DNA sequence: TGTGCCAGCAGTTACTCCCTCCGGGACAGGGTCTACGAGCAGTACTTC.

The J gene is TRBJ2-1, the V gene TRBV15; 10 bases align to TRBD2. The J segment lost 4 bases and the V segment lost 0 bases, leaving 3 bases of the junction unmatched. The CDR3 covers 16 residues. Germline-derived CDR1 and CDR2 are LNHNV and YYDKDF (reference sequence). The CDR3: CATSREGSGGYNEQFF. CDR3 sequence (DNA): TGTGCCACCAGCAGAGAAGGTAGCGGGGGGTACAATGAGCAGTTCTTC.

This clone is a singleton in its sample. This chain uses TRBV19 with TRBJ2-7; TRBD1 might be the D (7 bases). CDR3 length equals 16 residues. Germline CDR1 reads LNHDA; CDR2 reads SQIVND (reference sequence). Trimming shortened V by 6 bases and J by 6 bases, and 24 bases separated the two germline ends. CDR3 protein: CASSLTRGTVSSEQYF. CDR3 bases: TGTGCCAGTAGCCTCACTCGGGGGACAGTGTCGTCCGAGCAGTACTTC.

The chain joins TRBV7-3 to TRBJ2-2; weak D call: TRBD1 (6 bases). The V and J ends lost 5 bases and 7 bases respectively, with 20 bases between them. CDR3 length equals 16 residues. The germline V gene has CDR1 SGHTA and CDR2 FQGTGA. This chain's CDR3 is CASSPTPNRVVGELFF. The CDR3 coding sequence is TGTGCCAGCAGCCCCACCCCCAACAGGGTAGTCGGGGAGCTGTTTTTT. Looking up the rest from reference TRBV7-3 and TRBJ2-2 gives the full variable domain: GAGVSQTPSNKVTEKGKYVELRCDPISGHTALYWYRQSLGQGPEFLIYFQGTGAADDSGLPNDRFFAVRPEGSVSTLKIQRTERGDSAVYLCASSPTPNRVVGELFFGEGSRLTVL.

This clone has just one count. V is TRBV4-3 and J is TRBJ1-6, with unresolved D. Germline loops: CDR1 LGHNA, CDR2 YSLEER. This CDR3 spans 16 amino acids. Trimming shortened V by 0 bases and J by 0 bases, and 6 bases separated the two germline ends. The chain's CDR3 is CASSQDPNSYNSPLHF. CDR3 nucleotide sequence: TGCGCCAGCAGCCAAGATCCGAACTCCTATAATTCACCCCTCCACTTT.

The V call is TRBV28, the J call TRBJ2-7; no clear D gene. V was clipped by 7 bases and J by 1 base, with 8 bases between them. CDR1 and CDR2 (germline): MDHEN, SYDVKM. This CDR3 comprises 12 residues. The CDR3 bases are TGTGCCAGCAAGTTGGGTTCCTACGAGCAGTACTTC. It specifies CASKLGSYEQYF.

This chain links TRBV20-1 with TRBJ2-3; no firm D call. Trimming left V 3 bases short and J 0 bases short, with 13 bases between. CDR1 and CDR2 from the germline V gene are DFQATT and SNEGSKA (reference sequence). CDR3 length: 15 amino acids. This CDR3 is CSASTSESSTDTQYF. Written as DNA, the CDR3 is TGCAGTGCTAGTACCAGCGAATCTAGCACAGATACGCAGTATTTT.

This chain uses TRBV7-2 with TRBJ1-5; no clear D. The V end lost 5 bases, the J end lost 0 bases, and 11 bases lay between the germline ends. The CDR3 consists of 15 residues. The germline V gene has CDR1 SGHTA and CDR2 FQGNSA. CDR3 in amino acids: CASSVTTNSNQPQHF. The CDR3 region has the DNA TGTGCCAGCAGCGTTACGACGAATAGCAATCAGCCCCAGCATTTT.

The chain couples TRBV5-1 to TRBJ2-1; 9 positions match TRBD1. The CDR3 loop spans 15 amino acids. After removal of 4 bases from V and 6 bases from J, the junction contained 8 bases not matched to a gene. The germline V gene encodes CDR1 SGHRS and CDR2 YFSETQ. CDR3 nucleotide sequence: TGCGCCAGCAGCCCCGGGACAGGGAAGTTCAATGAGCAGTTCTTC. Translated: CASSPGTGKFNEQFF.

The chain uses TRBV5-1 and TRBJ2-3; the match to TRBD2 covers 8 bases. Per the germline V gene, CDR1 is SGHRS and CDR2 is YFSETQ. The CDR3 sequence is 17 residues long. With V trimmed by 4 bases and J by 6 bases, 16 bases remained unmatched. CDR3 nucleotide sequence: TGCGCCAGCAGCGGAGGAGCGGGAGACCCCCTGCGGGATACGCAGTATTTT. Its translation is CASSGGAGDPLRDTQYF.

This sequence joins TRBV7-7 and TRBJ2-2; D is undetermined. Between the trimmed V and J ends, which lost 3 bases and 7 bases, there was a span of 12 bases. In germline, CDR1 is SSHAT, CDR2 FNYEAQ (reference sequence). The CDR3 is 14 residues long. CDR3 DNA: TGTGCCAGCAGCTTTAGTAGGGATGGCGGGGAGCTGTTTTTT. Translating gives CASSFSRDGGELFF.